A single sample is the source of the 13 T cell receptor beta chains below, sequenced in a study of regulatory T cells in long-lasting Graves disease. Arm-PCR of CDR3 regions and iRepertoire HTBI primers were used to build TCR beta libraries. TCRdb re-called the multiplex PCR reads with MiXCR, one entry per CDR3 protein. Of approximately 400,000 distinct CDR3 sequences in the sample, about 20% are singletons; the top ten hold over 25%. Time point indicated: persistent/refractory GD, antithyroid drugs over 5 years with positive TRAb. From RNA extracted from PBMCs, the TCR library was made. The sample in question was peripheral blood mononuclear cells (PBMCs), obtained when the disease was refractory, from a patient treated with antithyroid drugs. The receptors here all came from a female donor with Graves disease.

This clonotype occurred many times. This chain's CDR3 is CASSLEAWYEQYF. CDR3 nucleotides: TGTGCCAGCAGCTTAGAAGCGTGGTACGAGCAGTACTTC. The genes are TRBV7-2 and TRBJ2-7; D gene ambiguous. CDR1 is SGHTA and CDR2 is FQGNSA in the germline V gene. This CDR3 is 13 amino acids long. Trimming removed 1 base at V and 4 bases at J, with 8 bases between.

The V call is TRBV7-8, the J call TRBJ1-5; D gene uncertain. The CDR3 contains 15 residues. Germline lookup yields CDR1 SGHVS and CDR2 FQNEAQ. Trimming pared 1 base from V and 3 bases from J, leaving 10 bases between. The CDR3 sequence is CASSLDGVYNQPQHF. The DNA for the CDR3 is TGTGCCAGCAGCTTAGACGGAGTTTACAATCAGCCCCAGCATTTT.

The chain couples TRBV6-2 or TRBV6-3 to TRBJ2-4; TRBD1 matches at 7 bases. Germline CDR1 reads MNHEY; CDR2 reads SVGEGT. V was pared by 5 bases and J by 4 bases, with 2 bases of the junction left unmatched. The CDR3 sequence is 13 residues long. The CDR3 spells CASSETGKNIQYF. The CDR3 nucleotides are TGTGCCAGCAGTGAGACAGGGAAAAACATTCAGTACTTC.

This clonotype was detected only a few times. This sequence joins TRBV11-3 and TRBJ2-6, with TRBD1 as a possible D gene (6 bases). Germline-derived CDR1 and CDR2 are SGHNT and YENEEA. The length of the CDR3 is 23 residues. Trimming cost V 2 bases and J 0 bases, with 29 bases left between them. DNA of the CDR3: TGTGCCAGCAGCTTACTTCGACAGGTAGACAATCATCCTCGGAGCTCTGGGGCCAACGTCCTGACTTTC. This codes for CASSLLRQVDNHPRSSGANVLTF.

This clonotype was observed at least ten times. The chain combines TRBV18 with TRBJ1-5; 9 positions agree with TRBD1. CDR3 size: 15 residues. CDR1 is KGHSH, CDR2 LQKENI, per germline. V lost 3 bases, J lost 5 bases, and 5 bases stayed unmatched. Written as DNA, the CDR3 is TGTGCCAGCTCACCGGACAGGGGCGGGCATCAGCCCCAGCATTTT. Protein sequence: CASSPDRGGHQPQHF.

Only a few counts were recorded for this clonotype. The rearrangement joins TRBV6-2 or TRBV6-3 to TRBJ1-1; 7 bases fit TRBD1. This CDR3 region has 15 residues. Germline V gene data show CDR1 as MNHEY and CDR2 as SVGEGT. V shed 4 bases and J 3 bases; nucleotides not matched to a gene: 8. The chain's CDR3 is CASSSRTGGYTEAFF. The CDR3 DNA reads TGTGCCAGCAGTTCCAGGACAGGCGGGTACACTGAAGCTTTCTTT.

V gene TRBV30 combines with J gene TRBJ1-2; TRBD1 agrees at 8 bases. V was clipped by 4 bases and J by 3 bases; unmatched bases: 10. The germline CDR1 and CDR2 sequences are GTSNPN and SVGIG (reference sequence). The CDR3 spans 15 residues. In DNA, the CDR3 is TGTGCCTGGACCGAAATACAGGGGGGGTACTATGGCTACACCTTC. Protein sequence: CAWTEIQGGYYGYTF.

In regard to this clonotype: Compared with germline, one end of the junction differs, possibly owing to a read error. The J gene is TRBJ1-1, the V gene TRBV7-3, with D uncertain. Per germline, CDR1 SGHTA and CDR2 FQGTGA. CDR3 length equals 13 residues. CDR3 sequence: CASSTRASTEALF. The CDR3 DNA reads TGTGCCAGCAGCACCCGAGCGAGTACTGAAGCTCTCTTT.

This clonotype was observed many times. The V call is TRBV12-3 or TRBV12-4, the J call TRBJ1-2, with 10 bases aligning to TRBD1. J was trimmed by 0 bases and V by 5 bases; bases with no gene match: 6. This CDR3 is built from 16 residues. Written as DNA, the CDR3 is TGTGCCAGCAGTGTGAGAGGACAGGGGGCTAACTATGGCTACACCTTC. Amino acid sequence: CASSVRGQGANYGYTF.

This clonotype was observed many times. The chain joins TRBV5-1 to TRBJ1-1, with 7 bases identical to TRBD1. CDR1 is SGHRS, CDR2 YFSETQ, per germline. The CDR3 totals 15 residues. V was clipped by 6 bases and J by 6 bases; unmatched bases: 14. The CDR3 sequence: CASTPTGTGRAEAFF. In nucleotides, the CDR3 is TGCGCCAGCACGCCGACAGGGACCGGACGCGCTGAAGCTTTCTTT.

The CDR3 coding sequence is TGTGCCAGCAGTTATGAATTCGGGCCCTACGAGCAGTACTTC. Residues: CASSYEFGPYEQYF. J is TRBJ2-7 and V is TRBV6-2 or TRBV6-3, with no clear D. CDR1 and CDR2 (germline): MNHEY, SVGEGT. V shed 3 bases and J shed 2 bases, with 11 bases lying between them. This CDR3 is 14 amino acids long.

The chain joins TRBV19 to TRBJ1-2; tentatively, D is TRBD1 (5 bases). The V and J ends lost 6 bases and 6 bases respectively, with 17 bases between them. CDR3 length equals 14 residues. CDR1 is LNHDA, CDR2 SQIVND, per germline (reference sequence). CDR3 bases: TGTGCCAGTAGCAAACAGGTAAAGGGAGATGGCTACACCTTC. Translated: CASSKQVKGDGYTF. Using reference TRBV19 and TRBJ1-2 for the parts outside the CDR3, the full variable domain is DGGITQSPKYLFRKEGQNVTLSCEQNLNHDAMYWYRQDPGQGLRLIYYSQIVNDFQKGDIAEGYSVSREKKESFPLTVTSAQKNPTAFYLCASSKQVKGDGYTFGSGTRLTVV.

This clonotype showed up many times. The genes are TRBV2 and TRBJ1-5; TRBD1 matches 8 bases. Germline CDR1 is SNHLY and CDR2 is FYNNEI. With V trimmed by 4 bases and J by 5 bases, 4 bases remained unmatched. This CDR3 has 14 amino acids. The CDR3 region has the DNA TGTGCCAGCAGTGTCAGGGGGCTCCATCAGCCCCAGCATTTT. It codes for CASSVRGLHQPQHF.